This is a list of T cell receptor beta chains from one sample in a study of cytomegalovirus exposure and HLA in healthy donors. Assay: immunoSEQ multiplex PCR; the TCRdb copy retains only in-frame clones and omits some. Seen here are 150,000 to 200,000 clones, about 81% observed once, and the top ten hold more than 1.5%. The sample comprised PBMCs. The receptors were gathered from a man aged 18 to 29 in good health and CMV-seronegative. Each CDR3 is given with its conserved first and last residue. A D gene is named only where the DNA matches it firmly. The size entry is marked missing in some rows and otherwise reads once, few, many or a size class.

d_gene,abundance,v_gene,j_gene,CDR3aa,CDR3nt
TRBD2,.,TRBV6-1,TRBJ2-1,CASSEQAGAPTTKFF,TGTGCCAGCAGTGAACAAGCGGGAGCTCCTACAACCAAGTTCTTC
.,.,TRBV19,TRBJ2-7,CASGARGQDEQYF,TGTGCCAGTGGGGCCAGGGGTCAAGACGAGCAGTACTTC
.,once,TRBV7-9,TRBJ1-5,CASSRGGDQPQHF,TGTGCCAGCTCACGGGGGGGGGATCAGCCCCAGCATTTT
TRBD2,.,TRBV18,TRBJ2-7,CASSPRSGGAYEQYF,TGTGCCAGCTCACCAAGATCGGGGGGTGCCTACGAGCAGTACTTC
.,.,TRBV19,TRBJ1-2,CATSPRGDYGYTF,TGTGCCACCTCCCCCCGGGGGGACTATGGCTACACCTTC
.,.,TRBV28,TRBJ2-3,CASTDPVEAQYF,TGTGCCAGCACTGACCCAGTAGAGGCGCAGTATTTT
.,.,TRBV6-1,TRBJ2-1,CASSETRASRQVDEQFF,TGTGCCAGCAGTGAAACTAGGGCTAGCCGTCAGGTCGATGAGCAGTTCTTC
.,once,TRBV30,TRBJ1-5,CAWSRGGDNQPQHF,TGTGCCTGGAGCCGGGGGGGAGATAATCAGCCCCAGCATTTT
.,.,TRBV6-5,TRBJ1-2,CASSGDYRDANGYTF,TGTGCCAGCAGTGGGGACTACCGGGACGCGAATGGCTACACCTTC
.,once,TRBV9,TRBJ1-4,CASSTGGGLATNEKLFF,TGTGCCAGCAGCACGGGGGGGGGATTGGCAACTAATGAAAAACTGTTTTTT
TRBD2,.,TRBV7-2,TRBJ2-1,CASSFWTSLPDEQFF,TGTGCCAGCAGCTTTTGGACTAGCCTCCCGGATGAGCAGTTCTTC
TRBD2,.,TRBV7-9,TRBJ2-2,CSSSSGLENTGELFF,TGTTCCAGCAGCTCGGGACTAGAGAACACCGGGGAGCTGTTTTTT
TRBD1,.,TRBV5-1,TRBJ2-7,CASPTSGTGPYEQYF,TGCGCCAGCCCCACTTCGGGGACAGGACCCTACGAGCAGTACTTC
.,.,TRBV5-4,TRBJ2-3,CASSSVLIPDTQYF,TGTGCCAGCAGCTCAGTTTTAATTCCAGATACGCAGTATTTT